This TCR beta chain originates from a study of blood T cell repertoires in COVID-19. Sequenced by immunoSEQ multiplex PCR; TCRdb stores in-frame clones only, minus some. The repertoire includes 350,000 to 450,000 clones, around 89% of them detected once, and around 1.5% sits in the top ten. The CDR3 has 16 residues. Germline V gene sequence: CDR1 MNHEY, CDR2 SMNVEV (reference sequence). The junction had 23 bases not matched to a gene; V was cut back by 7 bases and J by 14 bases. The receptor was isolated from a woman aged 40 to 50 with COVID-19, enrolled during active disease. Sequencing was performed on peripheral blood. J is TRBJ1-1 and V is TRBV27; TRBD1 aligns across 9 bases. CDR3: CASTFGPPPGQGEAFF. In nucleotides, the CDR3 is TGTGCCAGCACCTTTGGCCCCCCACCGGGACAGGGTGAGGCGTTCTTT.